The 21 T cell receptor beta chains listed next were all sequenced from one sample in a study of Ad26.COV2.S vaccination and SARS-CoV-2 variants. Measured with immunoSEQ multiplex PCR; TCRdb has only the in-frame clones, and not every one. The table shows about 400,000 clones, with around nine tenths occurring only once. The treatment is: about 20 received Ad26.COV2.S at low or high dose, single or two shots; 5 received placebo; per-sample allocation not given. Specimen acquisition occurred on day 63 following the initial vaccine or placebo injection. The sequencing used peripheral blood, collected in a trial of Ad26.COV2.S vaccine versus placebo. The receptor set was obtained from a person between 18 and 65 years old who received the Ad26.COV2.S COVID-19 vaccine or a placebo.

The CDR3: CATSDPSFGEKLFF. Written as DNA, the CDR3 is TGTGCCACCAGTGATCCATCCTTTGGGGAAAAACTGTTTTTT. The rearrangement uses TRBV24-1 and TRBJ1-4; unclear D gene. Trimming left V 3 bases short and J 8 bases short, with 12 bases between. The CDR3 covers 14 residues. Looked up from germline, CDR1 is KGHDR and CDR2 is SFDVKD.

V and J are TRBV3-1 (or the pseudogene TRBV3-2) and TRBJ1-1, with D perhaps matching TRBD1 (5 bases). V lost 3 bases to trimming and J lost 4 bases, with 9 bases between them. The CDR3 has 13 amino acids. Germline V lookup: CDR1 LGHDT, CDR2 YNNKEL (reference sequence). CDR3 nucleotide sequence: TGTGCCAGCAGCCATCTGGGGGGCACTGAAGCTTTCTTT. Its protein product is CASSHLGGTEAFF.

The chain combines TRBV18 with TRBJ2-7, with 10 bases aligning to TRBD1. The junction had 6 bases not matched to a gene; V was cut back by 3 bases and J by 7 bases. The CDR3 loop spans 14 amino acids. CDR1 and CDR2 (germline): KGHSH, LQKENI. The CDR3 DNA reads as TGTGCCAGCTCACCCGGGACAGGGGAAAAGGAGCAGTACTTC. This translates into CASSPGTGEKEQYF.

The chain uses TRBV6-2 or TRBV6-3 and TRBJ2-3; the match to TRBD2 covers 8 bases. Germline V gene data show CDR1 as MNHEY and CDR2 as SVGEGT. V was pared by 7 bases and J by 2 bases, with 11 bases of the junction left unmatched. The CDR3 runs 16 residues. The CDR3 is CASNPLAGSTTDTQYF. For the CDR3, the DNA is TGTGCCAGCAACCCTTTAGCGGGATCTACCACAGATACGCAGTATTTT.

The chain carries TRBV18 and TRBJ1-6; 10 bases line up with TRBD1. V was pared by 6 bases and J by 9 bases, with 8 bases of the junction left unmatched. Germline values: CDR1 KGHSH, CDR2 LQKENI. This CDR3 region has 15 residues. The CDR3 region has the DNA TGTGCCAGCTCGTCCCCCGGGACAGGGGTTTCACCCCTCCACTTT. This sequence encodes CASSSPGTGVSPLHF.

This chain uses TRBV28 with TRBJ1-6; the D gene is possibly TRBD1 (6 bases). This CDR3 spans 16 amino acids. Per the germline V gene, CDR1 is MDHEN and CDR2 is SYDVKM. The ends were cut back, 6 bases at V and 0 bases at J, with 12 bases in the middle. The CDR3 reads CASRPDRSSYNSPLHF. The CDR3 region has the DNA TGTGCCAGCAGGCCTGACAGGAGCTCCTATAATTCACCCCTCCACTTT.

The CDR3 DNA reads as TGTGCCAGCAGTCAAAACAGGGGGACCGGGGAGCTGTTTTTT. Protein product: CASSQNRGTGELFF. V usage is TRBV6-2 or TRBV6-3 and J usage is TRBJ2-2; 8 bases are shared with TRBD1. Germline CDR1 MNHEY, CDR2 SVGEGT. V gave up 5 bases and J gave up 5 bases; unmatched junction bases: 4. The CDR3 loop spans 14 amino acids.

This rearrangement joins TRBV6-6 to TRBJ2-3; 13 nucleotides line up with TRBD2. CDR3 length: 17 amino acids. Per germline, CDR1 MNHNY and CDR2 SVGAGI (reference sequence). V shed 5 bases and J 1 base; nucleotides not matched to a gene: 6. This chain's CDR3 is CASSPTSGRQGTDTQYF. The CDR3 nucleotides are TGTGCCAGCAGTCCGACTAGCGGGAGGCAAGGCACAGATACGCAGTATTTT.

For the CDR3, the DNA is TGTGCCAGCAGTTACCGTCCAGCCCTAAGCTACGAGCAGTACTTC. Translating it yields CASSYRPALSYEQYF. The V and J genes are TRBV6-2 or TRBV6-3 and TRBJ2-7; unclear D gene. Germline CDR1 reads MNHEY; CDR2 reads SVGEGT. The CDR3 is 15 residues long. The V end lost 2 bases, the J end lost 3 bases, and 14 bases lay between the germline ends.

In the case of this clone: The sample contains more than one DNA sequence encoding this CDR3. The chain recombines TRBV19 with TRBJ2-7; D call uncertain. The CDR3 sequence is 11 residues long. The V end was cut by 4 bases, the J end by 0 bases, with 1 base between. Per the germline V gene, CDR1 is LNHDA and CDR2 is SQIVND (reference sequence). CDR3 sequence: CASSSSYEQYF. The DNA of the CDR3 is TGTGCCAGTAGTAGCTCCTACGAGCAGTACTTC.

This clone was observed a handful of times. V and J are TRBV3-1 (or the pseudogene TRBV3-2) and TRBJ2-3, with 7 positions matching TRBD2. With 4 bases clipped from V and 0 bases from J, the junction kept 7 bases outside the gene matches. This CDR3 is built from 16 residues. Per germline, CDR1 LGHDT and CDR2 YNNKEL (reference sequence). The CDR3 DNA reads as TGTGCCAGCAGCCCCCTGGCGGGAGCGAGCACAGATACGCAGTATTTT. Amino acid sequence: CASSPLAGASTDTQYF.

The chain joins TRBV5-1 to TRBJ1-1, with D possibly matching TRBD1 (6 bases). This CDR3 is built from 14 residues. V gave up 7 bases and J gave up 0 bases, with 13 bases separating them. Germline assignment: CDR1 SGHRS and CDR2 YFSETQ. Written as DNA, the CDR3 is TGCGCCAGCGCTGCGGGACAAATGAACACTGAAGCTTTCTTT. As protein: CASAAGQMNTEAFF.

The genes are TRBV19 and TRBJ1-1; D may be TRBD1 (5 bases). Looked up from germline, CDR1 is LNHDA and CDR2 is SQIVND (reference sequence). V lost 9 bases to trimming and J lost 0 bases, with 17 bases between them. The CDR3 extends over 15 amino acids. The CDR3 nucleotides read TGTGCCAGCCACCCGGTGGGGACTTTGAACACTGAAGCTTTCTTT. This translates into CASHPVGTLNTEAFF.

V and J are TRBV5-6 and TRBJ2-5; a weak D match, TRBD2 (5 bases). Germline assignment: CDR1 SGHDT and CDR2 YYEEEE. V dropped 2 bases and J dropped 2 bases, with 7 bases sitting between them. The CDR3 loop spans 13 amino acids. CDR3 in amino acids: CASSFRGQETQYF. The CDR3 DNA sequence: TGTGCCAGCAGCTTTAGAGGGCAAGAGACCCAGTACTTC.

This clone was counted a single time. V and J are TRBV2 and TRBJ2-7; no reliable D call. The germline V and J ends were trimmed by 5 bases and 2 bases, with 7 bases remaining between them. The CDR3 has 12 amino acids. Germline-derived CDR1 and CDR2 are SNHLY and FYNNEI. The CDR3 loop is CASSLPAYEQYF. CDR3 DNA: TGTGCCAGCAGTCTTCCGGCCTACGAGCAGTACTTC. Full variable domain (outside the CDR3, taken from reference TRBV2 and TRBJ2-7): EPEVTQTPSHQVTQMGQEVILRCVPISNHLYFYWYRQILGQKVEFLVSFYNNEISEKSEIFDDQFSVERPDGSNFTLKIRSTKLEDSAMYFCASSLPAYEQYFGPGTRLTVT.

V and J are TRBV7-2 and TRBJ1-1; D gene uncertain. CDR1 is SGHTA and CDR2 is FQGNSA in the germline V gene. The V end lost 6 bases, the J end lost 6 bases, and 20 bases lay between the germline ends. This CDR3 spans 15 amino acids. CDR3 loop: CASRPDTRSVSEAFF. The CDR3 coding sequence is TGTGCCAGCAGACCCGACACTAGGTCAGTTTCTGAAGCTTTCTTT.

This chain uses TRBV5-1 with TRBJ1-1; D call uncertain. V shed 5 bases and J shed 0 bases, with 11 bases lying between them. CDR1 is SGHRS and CDR2 is YFSETQ in the germline V gene. The CDR3 covers 14 residues. The DNA for the CDR3 is TGCGCCAGCAGACTCTGGGGTATGAACACTGAAGCTTTCTTT. Protein: CASRLWGMNTEAFF.

Written as DNA, the CDR3 is TGTGCCAGCACTAGGAGGGCGCCCTTAGGGTTCTACAATGAGCAGTTCTTC. It specifies CASTRRAPLGFYNEQFF. This chain joins TRBV28 and TRBJ2-1, with D maybe TRBD2 (6 bases). CDR1 MDHEN and CDR2 SYDVKM come from the germline V gene. The V end was cut by 7 bases, the J end by 3 bases, with 22 bases between. The CDR3 totals 17 residues.

The rearrangement joins TRBV18 to TRBJ1-5; the D gene is possibly TRBD1 (6 bases). Trimming stripped 3 bases from V and 7 bases from J, with 16 bases between. Germline V gives CDR1 KGHSH, CDR2 LQKENI. The CDR3 totals 15 residues. The chain's CDR3 is CASSPKTGNNQPQHF. CDR3 coding DNA: TGTGCCAGCTCACCCAAAACAGGGAACAACCAGCCCCAGCATTTT. The full variable domain, its missing parts supplied by reference TRBV18 and TRBJ1-5, is NAGVMQNPRHLVRRRGQEARLRCSPMKGHSHVYWYRQLPEEGLKFMVYLQKENIIDESGMPKERFSAEFPKEGPSILRIQQVVRGDSAAYFCASSPKTGNNQPQHFGDGTRLSIL.

The CDR3 protein is CASSLSLDRVLDNEQFF. In DNA, the CDR3 is TGTGCCAGCAGCTTATCCCTGGACAGGGTTTTAGACAATGAGCAGTTCTTC. The rearrangement uses TRBV7-6 and TRBJ2-1; 8 bases map to TRBD1. The junction had 11 bases not matched to a gene; V was cut back by 2 bases and J by 5 bases. CDR1 and CDR2 (germline): SGHVS, FNYEAQ. CDR3 length: 17 residues.

This sequence joins TRBV7-9 and TRBJ2-2; D is ambiguous. In germline, CDR1 is SEHNR, CDR2 FQNEAQ (reference sequence). The V end lost 2 bases, the J end lost 4 bases, and 11 bases lay between the germline ends. This CDR3 has 15 residues. Here the CDR3 reads CASSLRESATGELFF. The CDR3 nucleotides are TGTGCCAGCAGCTTAAGGGAATCGGCCACCGGGGAGCTGTTTTTT.